The next 3 T cell receptor beta chains were all read from a single sample in a study of T cell changes during pregnancy in multiple sclerosis. Method: immunoSEQ multiplex PCR; TCRdb's copy keeps in-frame clones and lacks some. Of nearly 60,000 clones listed, roughly 89% were seen once; the top ten hold approximately 0.49%. The sequencing here drew on CD4+ T cells from peripheral blood mononuclear cells, taken after pregnancy. These receptor sequences come from a female donor in good health, enrolled as a control in a pregnancy study.

The gene calls are TRBV25-1 and TRBJ2-1; 10 nucleotides line up with TRBD2. CDR3 size: 14 residues. With 6 bases clipped from V and 7 bases from J, the junction kept 6 bases outside the gene matches. Germline assignment: CDR1 MGHDK and CDR2 SYGVNS. As DNA, the CDR3 is TGTGCCAGCAGACCTAGCGGGGGAGGGAATGAGCAGTTCTTC. It specifies CASRPSGGGNEQFF.

This clone appeared a few times. This CDR3 is also generated by other DNA sequences in the sample. This chain joins TRBV19 and TRBJ1-1; D gene ambiguous. The CDR3 runs 13 residues. Germline lookup yields CDR1 LNHDA and CDR2 SQIVND (reference sequence). Trimming shortened V by 4 bases and J by 1 base, and 7 bases separated the two germline ends. The CDR3 DNA reads as TGTGCCAGTAGTAGCACTGCGAACACTGAAGCTTTCTTT. Translated, it gives CASSSTANTEAFF.

The V gene is TRBV6-1, the J gene TRBJ2-5; no firm D call. There are 12 residues in the CDR3. V lost 2 bases, J lost 5 bases, and 6 bases lay in between. Germline V gene sequence: CDR1 MNHNS, CDR2 SASEGT. The DNA for the CDR3 is TGTGCCAGCAGTGAACTTCGGGAGACCCAGTACTTC. Translating gives CASSELRETQYF.